The source of this T cell receptor (beta chain) is a study of CD8 T cells in cerebrospinal fluid in Alzheimer's disease (dated by TCRdb to about 2020). The protocol used for the library was 10x single-cell sequencing. The sequencer listed for this sample is NextSeq 550. TCRdb reanalyzed the reads, keeping one entry per CDR3 protein sequence and omitting DNA. This sample's listing comprises roughly 1,600 distinct CDR3 sequences. The ten largest clones add up to almost 9% of the sample. The sample consisted of cerebrospinal fluid. The receptors shown here come from a human donor with mild cognitive impairment.

This clonotype is classed as medium-sized by frequency. This chain joins TRBV3-1 and TRBJ1-3; the D call of TRBD1 rests on TCRdb alone, since no DNA is present to check it. This CDR3 contains 16 residues. CDR1 is LGHDT, CDR2 YNNKEL, per germline (reference sequence). The chain's CDR3 is CASSHPSNRGGNTIYF.